This T cell receptor (beta chain) originates from a study of T cell repertoires in cytomegalovirus infection. Study-wide background: The public TCR beta signatures pointed to both CMV infection and matching HLA type.

The germline V gene has CDR1 LNHDA and CDR2 SQIVND (reference sequence). CDR3 size: 14 residues. Trimming cost V 1 base and J 3 bases, with 9 bases left between them. As for this clonotype: Its antigen is currently unknown.

TCRdb re-derived calls from the reads in MiXCR, one entry per CDR3 protein. The sample contains about 920,000 distinct CDR3 sequences, less than 35% of which appear only once. General study points: Ex vivo, HLA-C-restricted CMV-specific TCR beta clonotypes prevailed over the rest of the response. The cumulative frequency of public TCR beta families distinguished individuals who carried CMV together with the relevant HLA.

This sequence originates from a human donor in good health (CMV status not recorded). Some clones in this sample may be carry-over from other donors' samples. The chain links TRBV19 to TRBJ1-1; D is ambiguous. The material sequenced was cultured CD8+ T cells from PBMCs, taken from culture after CMV antigen stimulation. In nucleotides, the CDR3 is TGTGCCAGTAGTATAGCCAGGAGTTACACTGAAGCTTTCTTT. This translates into CASSIARSYTEAFF. Variable domain in full (rest from reference TRBV19 and TRBJ1-1): DGGITQSPKYLFRKEGQNVTLSCEQNLNHDAMYWYRQDPGQGLRLIYYSQIVNDFQKGDIAEGYSVSREKKESFPLTVTSAQKNPTAFYLCASSIARSYTEAFFGQGTRLTVV.